This TCR beta chain was sequenced for a study of breast tumors, draining lymph nodes, adjacent tissues. Notes on the study in general: Luminal-like breast cancer showed significantly higher tumor–nontumor repertoire similarity than basal-like. Findings are consistent with lymph node origin and intratumoral expansion of most tumor T cells. Tumors had less TCR diversity than lymph nodes, more than nontumor tissue. That most tumor T cells come from lymph nodes remained unproven.

TCRdb re-analysed the multiplex PCR reads in MiXCR, keeping a single row per CDR3 protein. Among about 270,000 distinct CDR3 sequences listed, around 30% were seen once. Only one count was recorded for this clonotype. No antigen is known for it. Axillary draining lymph nodes of breast cancer patients supplied the node samples. This TCR came from a female donor with breast cancer. Some clones in this sample may be carry-over from other donors' samples. The sequenced sample was axillary lymph node tissue.

The CDR3 DNA sequence: TGTGCCAGCAGCGTAAATGAAAATGAGCAGTTCTTC. Its translation: CASSVNENEQFF. This chain links TRBV9 with TRBJ2-1; D not resolved. The CDR3 contains 12 residues. The germline V gene encodes CDR1 SGDLS and CDR2 YYNGEE. V was trimmed by 1 base and J by 7 bases, leaving 6 bases between them. The full variable domain, rest sourced from reference TRBV9 and TRBJ2-1, is DSGVTQTPKHLITATGQRVTLRCSPRSGDLSVYWYQQSLDQGLQFLIQYYNGEERAKGNILERFSAQQFPDLHSELNLSSLELGDSALYFCASSVNENEQFFGPGTRLTVL.